The 6 T cell receptor beta chains listed next were all sequenced from one sample in a study of control samples from healthy donors and cancer patients. Measured with immunoSEQ multiplex PCR; TCRdb has only the in-frame clones, and not every one. The repertoire holds tens of thousands of clones, with about 88% as singletons. What was sequenced was PBMCs. These receptors were taken from a woman aged 50 to 65 with colorectal cancer.

This clone showed up just a few times. The rearrangement links TRBV6-6 to TRBJ2-2; TRBD2 aligns across 7 bases. Germline loops: CDR1 MNHNY, CDR2 SVGAGI (reference sequence). Trimming cost V 7 bases and J 0 bases; bases outside gene matches: 5. CDR3 length: 15 amino acids. The CDR3 loop is CASKAGTTNTGELFF. The CDR3 DNA reads TGTGCCAGCAAAGCCGGGACTACGAACACCGGGGAGCTGTTTTTT.

This clone came up once. V is TRBV15 and J is TRBJ2-1; TRBD1 aligns across 7 bases. Looked up from germline, CDR1 is LNHNV and CDR2 is YYDKDF (reference sequence). The CDR3 length is 16 residues. Trimming took 1 base from V and 2 from J; bases not matched to a gene: 5. This CDR3 reads CATSRGGDRAYNEQFF. CDR3 bases: TGTGCCACCAGCAGAGGTGGCGACAGGGCCTACAATGAGCAGTTCTTC.

This chain uses TRBV7-2 with TRBJ1-4; unclear D gene. Germline CDR1 reads SGHTA; CDR2 reads FQGNSA. Trimming cost V 5 bases and J 0 bases, with 10 bases left between them. There are 15 residues in the CDR3. The CDR3 sequence: CASSLRQATNEKLFF. The CDR3 coding sequence is TGTGCCAGCAGCCTCAGGCAAGCAACTAATGAAAAACTGTTTTTT.

As DNA, the CDR3 is TGTGCCAGCAGCCTCTGGACAGGGAGCTCCTATAATTCACCCCTCCACTTT. Its translation: CASSLWTGSSYNSPLHF. The chain combines TRBV6-2 or TRBV6-3 with TRBJ1-6; 8 bases match TRBD1. This CDR3 spans 17 amino acids. Looked up from germline, CDR1 is MNHEY and CDR2 is SVGEGT. V shed 6 bases, J shed 0 bases, and the junction held 7 bases outside the gene matches.

The chain couples TRBV6-6 to TRBJ1-6; possibly TRBD1 for D (6 bases). Deletions cut 4 bases from V and 4 bases from J, with 8 bases between. The germline V gene encodes CDR1 MNHNY and CDR2 SVGAGI (reference sequence). CDR3 length equals 14 residues. The CDR3 nucleotides read TGTGCCAGCAGTTCCGGACAGTATAATTCACCCCTCCACTTT. Translation gives CASSSGQYNSPLHF.

The J gene is TRBJ1-2, the V gene TRBV27; TRBD1 agrees at 7 bases. The V and J ends lost 4 bases and 8 bases, in that order; junction bases with no gene match: 10. Germline V gene data show CDR1 as MNHEY and CDR2 as SMNVEV (reference sequence). This CDR3 has 14 residues. In DNA, the CDR3 is TGTGCCAGCAGTTCCGGACAGGCAGCGAGAGGCTACACCTTC. It encodes CASSSGQAARGYTF.